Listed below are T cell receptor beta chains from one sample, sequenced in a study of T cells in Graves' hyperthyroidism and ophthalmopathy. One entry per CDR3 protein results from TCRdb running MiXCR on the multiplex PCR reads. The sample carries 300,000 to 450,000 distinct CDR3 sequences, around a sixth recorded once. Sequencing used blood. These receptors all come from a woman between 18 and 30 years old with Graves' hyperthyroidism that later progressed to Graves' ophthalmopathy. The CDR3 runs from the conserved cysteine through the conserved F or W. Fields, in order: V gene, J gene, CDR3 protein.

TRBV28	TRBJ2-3	CASSFPPLDTQYF
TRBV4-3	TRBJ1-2	CASSQDWVSKDHYGYTF
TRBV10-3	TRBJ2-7	CAISESSGSYEQYF
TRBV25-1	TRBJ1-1	CASSYSSQARMSTEAFF
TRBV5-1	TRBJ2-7	CASSDGQPYAQYF
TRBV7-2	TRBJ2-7	CASSLDPGTSGREQYF
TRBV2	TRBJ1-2	CASRGVKGYTF
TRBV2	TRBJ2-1	CASSETGTGPSEQFF
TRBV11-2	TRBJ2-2	CARSSRGELFF
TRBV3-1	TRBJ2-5	CASSPPIGETRYF
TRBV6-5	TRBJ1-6	CASSYSTGSAYNSPLHF
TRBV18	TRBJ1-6	CASSPQGIYGSPLHF
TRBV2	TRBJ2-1	CASRPGQLTYNEQFF
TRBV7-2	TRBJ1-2	CASSLRGAPYGYTF
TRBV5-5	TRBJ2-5	CASSLAVAGRETQYF
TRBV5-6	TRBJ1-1	CASMRTGHTEAFF
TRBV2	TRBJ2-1	CASTDPSWSYNEQFF
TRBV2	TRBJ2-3	CAAWGGGHNTQYF
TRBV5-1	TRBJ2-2	CASSLAGGSNTGELFF
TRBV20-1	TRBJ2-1	CSAPGTSYNEQFF
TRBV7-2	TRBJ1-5	CASSERDRPGQPQHF
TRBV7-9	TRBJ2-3	CASSPRGTGIGTDTQYF
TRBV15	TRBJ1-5	CATDPGRYSNQPQHF
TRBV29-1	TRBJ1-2	CSVEDFPQVVTYGYTF
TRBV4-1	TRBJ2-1	CASSRAGVDNEQFF
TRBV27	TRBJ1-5	CASSSQVNQPQHF
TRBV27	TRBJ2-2	CASSFGSGGITGELFF
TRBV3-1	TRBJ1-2	CASSTGTVGSYGYTF
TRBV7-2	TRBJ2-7	CASSSARLALHEQYF
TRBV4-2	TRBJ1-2	CASSQDYTVMYGYTF
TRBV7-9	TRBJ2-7	CASSLAGSADEQYF
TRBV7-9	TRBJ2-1	CASSAGSEQFF
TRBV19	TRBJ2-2	CASSTPVRAGYTGELFF
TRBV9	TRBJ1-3	CASSVGQGLSGNTIYF
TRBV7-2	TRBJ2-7	CASSLGGQGLEQYF
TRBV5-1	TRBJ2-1	CASSWGGSGSLYEQFF
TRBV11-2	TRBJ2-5	CASSLAARSEETQYF
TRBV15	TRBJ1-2	CATSRDAPDRNYGYTF
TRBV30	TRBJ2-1	CAWSQGEQFF
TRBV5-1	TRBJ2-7	CASRTGQGNYEQYF
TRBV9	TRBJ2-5	CASSVGSGRETQYF
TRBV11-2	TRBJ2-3	CASSFGTSGSGTDTQYF
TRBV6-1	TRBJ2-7	CASRNKYRGYEQYF
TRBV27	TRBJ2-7	CASSLSSVAGSYEQYF
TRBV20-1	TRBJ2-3	CSASKAGGADTQYF
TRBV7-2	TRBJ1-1	CASSPIPGSTEAFF
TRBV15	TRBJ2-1	CATSREVSGSPYNEQFF
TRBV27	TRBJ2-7	CASSSGQGGFGEQYF
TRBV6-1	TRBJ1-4	CASSDSLGDEKLFF
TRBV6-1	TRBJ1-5	CASVLTGAPGSSNQPQHF
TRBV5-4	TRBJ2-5	CASSLGTVQETQYF
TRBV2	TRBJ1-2	CASGQALYGYTF
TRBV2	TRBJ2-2	CASRKVIAGAAGELFF